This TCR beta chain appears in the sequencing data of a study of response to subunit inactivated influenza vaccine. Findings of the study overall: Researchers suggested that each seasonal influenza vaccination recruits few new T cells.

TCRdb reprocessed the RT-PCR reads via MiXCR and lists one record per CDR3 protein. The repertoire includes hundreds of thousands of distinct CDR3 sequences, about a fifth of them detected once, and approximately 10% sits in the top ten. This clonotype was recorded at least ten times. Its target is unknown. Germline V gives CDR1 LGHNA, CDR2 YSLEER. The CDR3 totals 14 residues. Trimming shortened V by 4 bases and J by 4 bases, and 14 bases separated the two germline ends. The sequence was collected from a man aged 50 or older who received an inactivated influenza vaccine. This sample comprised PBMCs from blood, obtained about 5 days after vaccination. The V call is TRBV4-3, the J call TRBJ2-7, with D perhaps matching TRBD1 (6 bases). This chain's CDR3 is CASSPTRTEYEQYF. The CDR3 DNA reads TGCGCCAGCAGCCCCACAAGGACAGAATACGAGCAGTACTTC.